This T cell receptor (beta chain) was recorded in a study of blood T cell repertoires in COVID-19. Whole-study context: The study drew acute and convalescent COVID-19 samples from the United States, Italy and Spain.

In the study's own analysis: Estimates of nucleated cell counts were drawn from the amplification of reference gene primers. Sequenced by immunoSEQ multiplex PCR; TCRdb stores in-frame clones only, minus some. The DNA was the basis for D and trimming; V, J and clone size are from that table. The sample shows about 380,000 clones, 90% of them seen only once. The CDR3 has 13 amino acids. The J segment lost 5 bases and the V segment lost 5 bases, leaving 3 bases of the junction unmatched. Per the germline V gene, CDR1 is SGHAT and CDR2 is FQNNGV. This sequence joins TRBV11-2 and TRBJ2-7, with 10 bases identical to TRBD1. Sequencing was done on a sample of peripheral blood. This sequence originates from a man aged 18 to 29 with active or convalescent COVID-19. CDR3 bases: TGTGCCAGCAGCCAGACAGGGGGCAACGAGCAGTACTTC. This sequence encodes CASSQTGGNEQYF.